This TCR beta chain stems from a study of blood T cell repertoires in COVID-19 (TCRdb year 2020). Describing the broader study: Samples covering the acute and convalescent phases of COVID-19 were provided by collaborators in the United States, Italy and Spain. A de-identified subject ID, COVID-19 status, age in years and sex were almost always included in the sample metadata. The prospective study material was composed of cDNA or gDNA derived from T cells, B-cell-depleted T cells, or PBMCs. The dataset comprised deeply sampled blood TCRbeta repertoires from subjects exposed to, actively infected with, or recovered from COVID-19. The samples were drawn from the first 160 participants of the ongoing ImmuneRACE study and from 1,200 or so subjects provided by 6 global collaborators. A freely available public database, intended as a resource for researchers studying the immune response to SARS-CoV-2, is where the repertoires were released. Where available, HLA class I and class II types were taken from metadata supplied by the sample provider and were not determined by assay-based typing. Overall study results and their limits: Clinical and demographic metadata were provided uncurated, with the amount varying by source and participant.

The immunoSEQ Assay, a bias-controlled multiplex PCR, was used to amplify TCRbeta CDR3 regions from genomic DNA. Processing in the source paper ran as follows. The number of nucleated cells in each sample was estimated from the amplification of reference gene primers within the assay. Sequence reads were collapsed and filtered to measure the absolute abundance of every unique TCRbeta CDR3 rearrangement. Productive Simpson clonality was computed per sample as the square root of Simpson's diversity index over productive rearrangements. As stored in TCRdb, this immuneACCESS dataset retains in-frame rearrangements with V and J assigned. A fraction of the clones does not appear; measured against another copy, unresolved V genes explain less than half of the discrepancy, and the remainder lacks a known reason. That table gives V, J and clone size, and the DNA gave D and trimming. For this sample the table gives fewer than 150,000 clones, of which around three quarters were detected only once. The ten largest clonotypes hold about 10% of the sample.

The germline V gene (reference sequence) supplies CDR1 LGHDT and CDR2 YNNKEL. The junction carries 11 bases between V and J, which are trimmed by 0 bases and 5 bases respectively. From the cysteine through the phenylalanine, the CDR3 covers 14 amino acids. Here the CDR3 DNA is all that survives: 42 bases in frame from base 1. Collaborating institutions collected whole blood in K2EDTA tubes following their own protocols. Collaborator samples were shipped for TCRbeta analysis as frozen whole blood, isolated PBMCs, or DNA extracted from either sample type. About this clone itself: There is no known antigen for this receptor. Base qualities are not recorded, but no much larger clone differs from it by a single base.

The chain is assembled from TRBV3-1 (or the pseudogene TRBV3-2) and TRBJ2-7; TRBD1 is a weak D gene call, 6 bases matching. The sample was peripheral blood. This clonotype originated in a human donor in a cohort sampled during active COVID-19. CDR3 sequence: CASSQDRGWHEQYF. The nucleotide sequence reads as follows: TGTGCCAGCAGCCAAGACAGGGGATGGCACGAGCAGTACTTC.